This T cell receptor beta chain originates from a study of lymphopenia after photon versus proton radiotherapy. Whole-study findings and limits: Under photons, naive T cells and diversity fell while effector/memory populations rose. Oligoclonal CD8+ Temra expansion after nadir drove photon patients' diversity drop.

Worth noting for this clone: Its antigen is as yet unknown.

The germline V gene encodes CDR1 SGHDT and CDR2 YYEEEE. The CDR3 is 15 residues long. V was clipped by 4 bases and J by 1 base, with 14 bases between them. The method was immunoSEQ multiplex PCR; TCRdb's version includes in-frame clones alone and lacks a portion of them. The profile covers 150,000 or so clones, with approximately 86% appearing a single time and around 4.6% taken by the ten largest. The source was peripheral blood, collected from a patient treated with photon-based radiotherapy. The chain joins TRBV5-6 to TRBJ1-1; maybe TRBD1 (5 bases). This clonotype originated in a man aged 50 or older with gastric cancer. The CDR3 DNA reads TGTGCCAGCAGCAACCTGGGGCAGGGGAACACTGAAGCTTTCTTT. This codes for CASSNLGQGNTEAFF.